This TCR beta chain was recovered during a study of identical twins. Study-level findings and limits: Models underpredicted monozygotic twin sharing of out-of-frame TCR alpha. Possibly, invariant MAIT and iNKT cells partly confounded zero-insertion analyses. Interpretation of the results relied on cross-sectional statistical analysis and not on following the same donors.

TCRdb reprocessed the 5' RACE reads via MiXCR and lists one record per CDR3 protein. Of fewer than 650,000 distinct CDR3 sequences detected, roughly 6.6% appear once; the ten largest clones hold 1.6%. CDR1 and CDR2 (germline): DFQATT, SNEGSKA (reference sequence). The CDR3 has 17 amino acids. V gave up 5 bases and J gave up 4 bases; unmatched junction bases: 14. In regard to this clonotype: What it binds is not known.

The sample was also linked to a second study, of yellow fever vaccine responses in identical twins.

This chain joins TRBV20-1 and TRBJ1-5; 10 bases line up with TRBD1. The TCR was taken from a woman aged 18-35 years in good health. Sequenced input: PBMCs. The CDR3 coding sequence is TGCAGTGCTCCTGAGTTGGGACAGGGGTTGCGGAATCAGCCCCAGCATTTT. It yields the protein CSAPELGQGLRNQPQHF.